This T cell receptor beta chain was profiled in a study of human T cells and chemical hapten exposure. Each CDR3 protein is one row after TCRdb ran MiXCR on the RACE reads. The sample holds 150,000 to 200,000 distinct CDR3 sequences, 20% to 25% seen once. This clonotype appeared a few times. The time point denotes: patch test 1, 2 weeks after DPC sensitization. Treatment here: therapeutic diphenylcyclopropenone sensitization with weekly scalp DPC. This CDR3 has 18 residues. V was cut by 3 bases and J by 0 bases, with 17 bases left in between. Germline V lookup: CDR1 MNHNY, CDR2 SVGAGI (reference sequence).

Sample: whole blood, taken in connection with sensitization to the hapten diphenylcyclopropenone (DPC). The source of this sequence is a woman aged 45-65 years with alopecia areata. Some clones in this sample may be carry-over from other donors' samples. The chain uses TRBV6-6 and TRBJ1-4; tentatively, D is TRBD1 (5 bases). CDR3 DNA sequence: TGTGCCAGCAGTTATGGGGACCAACGCCCACCAACTAATGAAAAACTGTTTTTT. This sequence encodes CASSYGDQRPPTNEKLFF.